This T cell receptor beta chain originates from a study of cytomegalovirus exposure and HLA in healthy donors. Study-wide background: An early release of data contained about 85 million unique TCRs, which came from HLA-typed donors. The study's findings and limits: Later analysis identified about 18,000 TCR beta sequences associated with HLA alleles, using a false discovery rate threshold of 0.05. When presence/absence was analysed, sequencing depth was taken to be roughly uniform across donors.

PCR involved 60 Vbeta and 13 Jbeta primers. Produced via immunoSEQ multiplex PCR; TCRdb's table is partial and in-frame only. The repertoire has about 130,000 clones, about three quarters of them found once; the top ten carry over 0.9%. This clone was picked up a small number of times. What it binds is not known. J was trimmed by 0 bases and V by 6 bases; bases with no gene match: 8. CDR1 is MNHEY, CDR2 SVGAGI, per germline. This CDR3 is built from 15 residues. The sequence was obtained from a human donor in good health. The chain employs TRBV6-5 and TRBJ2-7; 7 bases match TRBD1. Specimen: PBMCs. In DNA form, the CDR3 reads TGTGCCAGCAGATCGGACAGGTTTAGCTCCTACGAGCAGTACTTC. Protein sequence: CASRSDRFSSYEQYF.